Presented here are 6 T cell receptor beta chains from one specimen sequenced in a study of beta chain features in type 1 diabetes. General study points: Significant though moderate, a shortening of TCRB CDR3s appeared in all four CD4+ subsets of Type 1 diabetes patients.

These receptors lack a known antigen. The authors reverse transcribed all of the isolated RNA, so sequencing captured expressed TCRB transcripts. Profiling relied on immunoSEQ multiplex PCR, and the TCRdb table lists in-frame clones only, not all of them. The sample has around 250,000 clones, 13% to 15% seen once. Material: naive CD4+ T cells from blood. All receptors derive from a man aged 25-45 years with type 1 diabetes.

V usage is TRBV9 and J usage is TRBJ1-2, with D possibly matching TRBD1 (5 bases). Germline CDR1 reads SGDLS; CDR2 reads YYNGEE. V gave up 0 bases and J gave up 1 base, with 10 bases separating them. This CDR3 region has 15 residues. The CDR3 reads CASSVGQPVNYGYTF. The CDR3 coding sequence is TGTGCCAGCAGCGTAGGACAGCCAGTTAACTATGGCTACACCTTC.

The rearrangement joins TRBV7-2 to TRBJ1-4, with unresolved D. Trimming left V 1 base short and J 8 bases short, with 14 bases between. The germline V gene has CDR1 SGHTA and CDR2 FQGNSA. There are 15 residues in the CDR3. CDR3 nucleotide sequence: TGTGCCAGCAGCTTAGTGTTAGATCAGGTGGAAAAACTGTTTTTT. Protein: CASSLVLDQVEKLFF.

In nucleotides, the CDR3 is TGTGCCAGCAGTCTTCGGAGTTCTAGCACAGATACGCAGTATTTT. Amino acid sequence: CASSLRSSSTDTQYF. The V and J genes are TRBV27 and TRBJ2-3, with D uncertain. The CDR3 extends over 15 amino acids. With 5 bases removed from V and 0 bases from J, the gap between germline ends came to 12 bases. Germline V gene lookup returns CDR1 MNHEY and CDR2 SMNVEV (reference sequence).

This clone was observed a few times. The chain uses TRBV7-2 and TRBJ2-5; 8 nucleotides line up with TRBD1. This CDR3 contains 15 residues. Germline loops: CDR1 SGHTA, CDR2 FQGNSA. Unmatched junction bases numbered 6, after V lost 2 bases and J lost 4 bases. In nucleotides, the CDR3 is TGTGCCAGCAGCTTAAGACAGGGGCGTGGAGAGACCCAGTACTTC. Amino acids: CASSLRQGRGETQYF.

The J gene is TRBJ2-3, the V gene TRBV7-9, with D hard to call. Germline values: CDR1 SEHNR, CDR2 FQNEAQ (reference sequence). Trimming shortened V by 5 bases and J by 1 base, and 10 bases separated the two germline ends. The CDR3 is 14 amino acids. CDR3 in DNA: TGTGCCAGCAGCCCGACTCGGGGCACAGATACGCAGTATTTT. Translating it yields CASSPTRGTDTQYF.

As to this clone: Distinct nucleotide sequences in the sample also encode this CDR3. The chain is built from TRBV5-6 and TRBJ2-5; D remains ambiguous. CDR3 length: 11 residues. CDR1 and CDR2 from the germline V gene are SGHDT and YYEEEE. V lost 4 bases to trimming and J lost 2 bases, with 3 bases between them. CDR3 in amino acids: CASSLQETQYF. In DNA form, the CDR3 reads TGTGCCAGCAGCCTACAAGAGACCCAGTACTTC.